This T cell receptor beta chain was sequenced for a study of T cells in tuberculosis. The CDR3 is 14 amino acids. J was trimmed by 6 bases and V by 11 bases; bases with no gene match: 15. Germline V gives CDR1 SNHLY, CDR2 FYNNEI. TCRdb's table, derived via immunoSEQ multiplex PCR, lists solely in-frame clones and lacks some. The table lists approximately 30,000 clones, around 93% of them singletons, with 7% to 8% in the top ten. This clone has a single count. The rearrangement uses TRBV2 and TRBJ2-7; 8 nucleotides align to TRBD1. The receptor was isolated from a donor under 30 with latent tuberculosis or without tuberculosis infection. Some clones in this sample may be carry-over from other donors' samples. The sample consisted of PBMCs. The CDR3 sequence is CAWGASRGRGEQYF. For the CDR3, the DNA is TGTGCCTGGGGAGCGTCCAGGGGGCGCGGCGAGCAGTACTTC.